Presented here are 2 T cell receptor beta chains from one specimen sequenced in a study of blood T cell repertoires in COVID-19. Data came from immunoSEQ multiplex PCR; TCRdb stores just in-frame clones and leaves some out. The repertoire has just over 250,000 clones, about 85% of them found once; the top ten carry about 4%. Sequenced input: peripheral blood. The receptors stem from a man in his sixties who had recovered from COVID-19.

The chain employs TRBV7-2 and TRBJ1-2; D uncertain. The length of the CDR3 is 14 residues. V dropped 1 base and J dropped 4 bases, with 10 bases sitting between them. CDR1 is SGHTA and CDR2 is FQGNSA in the germline V gene. In DNA form, the CDR3 reads TGTGCCAGCAGCTTAGTGGGCAGTTTCTATGGCTACACCTTC. It translates to CASSLVGSFYGYTF.

The rearrangement links TRBV13 to TRBJ1-2; D not resolved. The CDR3 length is 12 residues. Trimming left V 1 base short and J 7 bases short, with 7 bases between. Germline assignment: CDR1 PRHDT and CDR2 FYEKMQ (reference sequence). In DNA form, the CDR3 reads TGTGCCAGCAGCTTAGTTAAGCGTGGCTACACCTTC. Translation: CASSLVKRGYTF.